Each of the 27 T cell receptor beta chains below was sequenced from the same sample in a study of T cells expressing NK-cell markers. TCRdb re-called the 5' RACE reads and catalogs CDR3 proteins one per entry, DNA excluded. Here the sample table reports about 160,000 distinct CDR3 sequences. Sample: blood T cells: a sorted CD56 or NKG2C T cell subset, CD4+ or CD8+ T cells, or bulk PBMC T cells (not recorded which). Receptor source: a man aged 18-75 years in good health.

The gene calls are TRBV19 and TRBJ2-2. Germline V lookup: CDR1 LNHDA, CDR2 SQIVND (reference sequence). The CDR3 loop spans 13 amino acids. CDR3 residues: CATDDLTGGELFF.

The chain recombines TRBV20-1 with TRBJ2-2; TCRdb's D gene call, TRBD1, goes unchecked for lack of DNA. The germline CDR1 and CDR2 sequences are DFQATT and SNEGSKA (reference sequence). The length of the CDR3 is 14 residues. CDR3 residues: CSVPTGLGTGELFF.

The V call is TRBV25-1, the J call TRBJ1-4; there is no DNA to check the TCRdb D call of TRBD1. There are 15 residues in the CDR3. Looked up from germline, CDR1 is MGHDK and CDR2 is SYGVNS. CDR3 residues: CASSEYGGMEEKLFF.

The rearrangement uses TRBV29-1 and TRBJ2-3; TCRdb picks TRBD1, but there is no DNA to check that call. Germline assignment: CDR1 SQVTM and CDR2 ANQGSEA. This CDR3 is built from 14 residues. CDR3 in amino acids: CSAPPEGLADTQYF.

The chain has TRBV11-2 and TRBJ1-1; TCRdb lists TRBD1, though no DNA is available to test this call. Per the germline V gene, CDR1 is SGHAT and CDR2 is FQNNGV. This CDR3 comprises 16 residues. The CDR3 here is CASSPRKGGLNTEAFF.

The CDR3: CASTRTGEDYGYTF. The chain uses TRBV12-3 or TRBV12-4 and TRBJ1-2; TCRdb picks TRBD1, but there is no DNA to check that call. The CDR3 extends over 14 amino acids.

The rearrangement joins TRBV13 to TRBJ1-1. The CDR3 loop spans 14 amino acids. Per the germline V gene, CDR1 is PRHDT and CDR2 is FYEKMQ (reference sequence). The CDR3: CAISWGQGNTEAFF.

This chain joins TRBV3-1 and TRBJ2-1; as DNA is missing, the TRBD2 call by TCRdb cannot be tested. Germline V gene data show CDR1 as LGHDT and CDR2 as YNNKEL (reference sequence). CDR3 length: 14 residues. The CDR3: CASSPSGGDNEQFF.

This sequence joins TRBV28 and TRBJ2-7; the D gene TCRdb calls, TRBD2, cannot be checked with no DNA. Germline CDR1 reads MDHEN; CDR2 reads SYDVKM. This CDR3 contains 17 residues. The CDR3 protein is CASSSRQGGSGRYEQYF.

J is TRBJ2-7 and V is TRBV2; TCRdb reports TRBD1, a call that lacks DNA to check it against. The V gene's germline CDR1 is SNHLY and CDR2 FYNNEI. The CDR3 length is 16 residues. CDR3 sequence reads: CASSTPVAGASYEQYF. The whole variable domain, filled in from reference TRBV2 and TRBJ2-7, reads EPEVTQTPSHQVTQMGQEVILRCVPISNHLYFYWYRQILGQKVEFLVSFYNNEISEKSEIFDDQFSVERPDGSNFTLKIRSTKLEDSAMYFCASSTPVAGASYEQYFGPGTRLTVT.

The chain joins TRBV20-1 to TRBJ2-1; the D call from TCRdb, TRBD2, cannot be confirmed without DNA. Germline CDR1 reads DFQATT; CDR2 reads SNEGSKA (reference sequence). The CDR3 is made up of 15 amino acids. The CDR3 protein is CSARVDSSSYNEQFF.

V usage is TRBV7-3 and J usage is TRBJ2-5; TCRdb proposes TRBD2, but this gene call is untestable without DNA. Germline CDR1 is SGHTA and CDR2 is FQGTGA. The CDR3 contains 15 residues. The CDR3 protein is CASSSGLAGQETQYF.

V and J are TRBV19 and TRBJ2-7; the TRBD1 assignment by TCRdb is unverifiable without DNA. CDR3 length equals 14 residues. Germline CDR1 is LNHDA and CDR2 is SQIVND (reference sequence). The CDR3 region is CASSIVDSSNEQYF.

The V call is TRBV7-3, the J call TRBJ1-4; TCRdb outputs TRBD1, but without DNA this stays unchecked. Germline V lookup: CDR1 SGHTA, CDR2 FQGTGA. The CDR3 sequence is 15 residues long. CDR3 loop: CASSPGQATNEKLFF.

The chain is built from TRBV19 and TRBJ1-4. The CDR3 runs 14 residues. Per germline, CDR1 LNHDA and CDR2 SQIVND (reference sequence). This CDR3 is CASSTSATNEKLFF.

CDR3 sequence: CASSWMGDNNEQFF. The rearrangement links TRBV6-5 to TRBJ2-1; the D call of TRBD1 rests on TCRdb alone, since no DNA is present to check it. This CDR3 is built from 14 residues. The V gene's germline CDR1 is MNHEY and CDR2 SVGAGI.

This chain uses TRBV20-1 with TRBJ2-7; TCRdb proposes TRBD1, but this gene call is untestable without DNA. Per the germline V gene, CDR1 is DFQATT and CDR2 is SNEGSKA (reference sequence). The CDR3 has 15 amino acids. The CDR3 spells CSARDLSGDSYEQYF.

V gene TRBV24-1 combines with J gene TRBJ1-3; absent DNA, TCRdb's TRBD1 call cannot be checked. The CDR3 loop spans 17 amino acids. Germline assignment: CDR1 KGHDR and CDR2 SFDVKD. The CDR3 protein is CATRVRPSGGVGNTIYF.

This sequence joins TRBV7-8 and TRBJ2-5; lacking DNA, the TRBD2 call made by TCRdb goes unchecked. This CDR3 spans 16 amino acids. Germline assignment: CDR1 SGHVS and CDR2 FQNEAQ. The chain's CDR3 is CASSQTSGGVRETQYF.

This CDR3 reads CASSDRGRGGRSSYEQYF. The chain joins TRBV13 to TRBJ2-7; there is no DNA to check the TCRdb D call of TRBD2. This CDR3 has 18 residues. Germline V gene data show CDR1 as PRHDT and CDR2 as FYEKMQ (reference sequence). Complete variable domain (other parts from reference TRBV13 and TRBJ2-7): AAGVIQSPRHLIKEKRETATLKCYPIPRHDTVYWYQQGPGQDPQFLISFYEKMQSDKGSIPDRFSAQQFSDYHSELNMSSLELGDSALYFCASSDRGRGGRSSYEQYFGPGTRLTVT.

J is TRBJ2-7 and V is TRBV18; TCRdb's D gene call, TRBD2, goes unchecked for lack of DNA. The CDR3 sequence is 15 residues long. CDR1 and CDR2 from the germline V gene are KGHSH and LQKENI. CDR3 sequence reads: CASSPSGGGSYEQYF.

The V call is TRBV7-2, the J call TRBJ2-2; TCRdb's assignment of TRBD2 cannot be checked, as there is no DNA. CDR3 length: 17 amino acids. CDR1 is SGHTA and CDR2 is FQGNSA in the germline V gene. CDR3 in amino acids: CASSVASGGLYTGELFF.

This chain joins TRBV5-6 and TRBJ1-1. Germline V gene sequence: CDR1 SGHDT, CDR2 YYEEEE. This CDR3 comprises 14 residues. The CDR3 is CASSMDIPNTEAFF.

V usage is TRBV2 and J usage is TRBJ1-5; TCRdb picks TRBD1, but there is no DNA to check that call. The CDR3 spans 15 residues. CDR1 and CDR2 from the germline V gene are SNHLY and FYNNEI. CDR3 sequence: CASRAGTHRRQPQHF.

The chain uses TRBV4-1 and TRBJ1-2; TCRdb gives TRBD1 as the D gene, but with no DNA this cannot be confirmed. Germline CDR1 is MGHRA and CDR2 is YSYEKL. The CDR3 runs to 17 residues. CDR3 region: CASSPTYRDLPNYGYTF.

V and J are TRBV20-1 and TRBJ2-7; TCRdb outputs TRBD1, but without DNA this stays unchecked. In germline, CDR1 is DFQATT, CDR2 SNEGSKA (reference sequence). This CDR3 has 14 residues. CDR3 loop: CSARGTGGLREQYF.

The V and J genes are TRBV7-9 and TRBJ1-2. Germline V CDR1 and CDR2: SEHNR, FQNEAQ (reference sequence). The CDR3 has 15 residues. The CDR3 here is CASSLAGAVIYGYTF.